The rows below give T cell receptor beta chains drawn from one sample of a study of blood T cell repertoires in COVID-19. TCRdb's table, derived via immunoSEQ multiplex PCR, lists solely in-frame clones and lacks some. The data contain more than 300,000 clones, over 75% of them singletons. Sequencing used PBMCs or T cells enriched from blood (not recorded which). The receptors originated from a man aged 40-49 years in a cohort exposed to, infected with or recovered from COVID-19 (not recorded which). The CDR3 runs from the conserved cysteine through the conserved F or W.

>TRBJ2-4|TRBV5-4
CASSPGGGNSKNIQYF
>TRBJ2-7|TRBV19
CASSIQAGGVYEQYF
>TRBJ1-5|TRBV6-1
CASSERPRGQPQHF
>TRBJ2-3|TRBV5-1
CASSLGGGTYTDTQYF
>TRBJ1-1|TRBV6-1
CASSGEGGTTNTEAFF
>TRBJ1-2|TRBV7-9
CASSLESVGYTF
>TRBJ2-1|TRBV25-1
CASSGGLANYNEQFF
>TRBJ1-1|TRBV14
CASSQGYNTEAFF
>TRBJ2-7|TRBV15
CATSALTSGRIYEQYF
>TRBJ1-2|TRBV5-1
CASSLRAGGVARYGYTF
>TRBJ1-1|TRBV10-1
CASSESGILGARAFF
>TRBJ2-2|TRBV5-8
CASRGLAVTGELFF
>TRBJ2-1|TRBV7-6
CASSLASGSVNEQFF
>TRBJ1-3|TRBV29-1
CSVAAGNTIYF
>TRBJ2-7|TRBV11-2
CASISRPGQGSYEQYF
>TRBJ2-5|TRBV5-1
CASSLGTSGQETQYF
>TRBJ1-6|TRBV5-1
CASSLAGARGSPLHF
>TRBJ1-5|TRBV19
CASRTGVGQPQHF
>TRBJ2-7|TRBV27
CASSLFGQTYEQYF
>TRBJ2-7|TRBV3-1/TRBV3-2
CASSLWTGGSYEQYF